Listed below are T cell receptor beta chains from one sample, sequenced in a study of blood T cell repertoires in COVID-19. Assay used: immunoSEQ multiplex PCR; TCRdb lists only in-frame clones, some missing. The table has approximately 250,000 clones, about 90% seen once. Sequenced material: peripheral blood. Receptor source: a man aged 25-45 years with COVID-19, enrolled during active disease. The conserved cysteine and the conserved F or W are not part of the CDR3 here. Each record gives: D gene, V gene, J gene, CDR3 protein. A D gene is named only where the DNA matches it firmly.

D gene: TRBD1
V gene: TRBV7-9
J gene: TRBJ1-1
CDR3 protein: ASSLEFQGAGAEAF

D gene: .
V gene: TRBV27
J gene: TRBJ1-5
CDR3 protein: ASSPLGQSYSNQPQH

D gene: TRBD2
V gene: TRBV10-2
J gene: TRBJ2-1
CDR3 protein: ATLTGAGGVNEQF

D gene: TRBD1
V gene: TRBV7-9
J gene: TRBJ2-7
CDR3 protein: ASSPTRGLYEQY

D gene: TRBD1
V gene: TRBV30
J gene: TRBJ2-5
CDR3 protein: AWSQGQGYSETQY

D gene: .
V gene: TRBV4-1
J gene: TRBJ1-2
CDR3 protein: ASSQEPDRNYGYT

D gene: .
V gene: TRBV9
J gene: TRBJ1-6
CDR3 protein: ASSLAQGNSPLH

D gene: .
V gene: TRBV7-3
J gene: TRBJ2-3
CDR3 protein: ASREGPGASTDTQY

D gene: .
V gene: TRBV12-3/TRBV12-4
J gene: TRBJ1-1
CDR3 protein: ASSVNGRDAF

D gene: TRBD1
V gene: TRBV18
J gene: TRBJ2-2
CDR3 protein: ASSNTGTGSYTGELF

D gene: TRBD1
V gene: TRBV18
J gene: TRBJ2-2
CDR3 protein: ASSPTSGTANTGELF

D gene: .
V gene: TRBV15
J gene: TRBJ2-6
CDR3 protein: ATSRGGRTGANVLT

D gene: .
V gene: TRBV19
J gene: TRBJ1-1
CDR3 protein: ASSIGGGGEAF

D gene: TRBD1
V gene: TRBV4-1
J gene: TRBJ1-2
CDR3 protein: ASSQAPTGRSFYGYT

D gene: TRBD1
V gene: TRBV19
J gene: TRBJ1-3
CDR3 protein: ASSTPGQGGNTIY

D gene: .
V gene: TRBV30
J gene: TRBJ2-7
CDR3 protein: AWSTGISYEQY

D gene: .
V gene: TRBV7-3
J gene: TRBJ2-1
CDR3 protein: ASSFQGIEQF

D gene: .
V gene: TRBV7-9
J gene: TRBJ2-2
CDR3 protein: ASSRDTGELF

D gene: TRBD1
V gene: TRBV5-1
J gene: TRBJ2-5
CDR3 protein: ASRPGTGGETQY

D gene: .
V gene: TRBV6-5
J gene: TRBJ1-2
CDR3 protein: ASSYSIPRDYGYT

D gene: .
V gene: TRBV5-5
J gene: TRBJ2-2
CDR3 protein: ASVGAFGAGELF

D gene: TRBD1
V gene: TRBV2
J gene: TRBJ1-5
CDR3 protein: ASTLQGQYQPQH

D gene: TRBD1
V gene: TRBV27
J gene: TRBJ1-2
CDR3 protein: ASSPETGAAGYT

D gene: TRBD1
V gene: TRBV6-5
J gene: TRBJ1-2
CDR3 protein: ASSPTGYGYT

D gene: .
V gene: TRBV5-6
J gene: TRBJ1-3
CDR3 protein: ASSLERGNTIY

D gene: TRBD1
V gene: TRBV5-6
J gene: TRBJ2-7
CDR3 protein: ASSLVPGGKTIREQY

D gene: .
V gene: TRBV14
J gene: TRBJ2-5
CDR3 protein: ASSQVGGETQY

D gene: TRBD1
V gene: TRBV7-9
J gene: TRBJ1-6
CDR3 protein: ASSPGQGGNSPLH

D gene: TRBD1
V gene: TRBV18
J gene: TRBJ2-5
CDR3 protein: ASSPGTEQETQY

D gene: TRBD1
V gene: TRBV4-1
J gene: TRBJ1-1
CDR3 protein: ASQDRQSEAF

D gene: TRBD2
V gene: TRBV18
J gene: TRBJ2-7
CDR3 protein: ASSPPRGLAGYEQY

D gene: .
V gene: TRBV2
J gene: TRBJ2-7
CDR3 protein: ASSRDTTYEQY

D gene: TRBD1
V gene: TRBV24-1
J gene: TRBJ2-2
CDR3 protein: ATSPGTDNTGELF

D gene: .
V gene: TRBV9
J gene: TRBJ2-2
CDR3 protein: ASSVGPGSGELF

D gene: .
V gene: TRBV11-2
J gene: TRBJ2-1
CDR3 protein: ASSYAGRPYEQF

D gene: TRBD2
V gene: TRBV15
J gene: TRBJ2-1
CDR3 protein: ATSRPTSGWQF

D gene: TRBD1
V gene: TRBV30
J gene: TRBJ1-6
CDR3 protein: AWDRVNSPLH

D gene: TRBD2
V gene: TRBV9
J gene: TRBJ2-5
CDR3 protein: ASSVGLAGPRLETQY

D gene: TRBD1
V gene: TRBV2
J gene: TRBJ1-5
CDR3 protein: ASRKTGDNQPQH

D gene: TRBD1
V gene: TRBV9
J gene: TRBJ2-1
CDR3 protein: ASSVEGQGLNEQF

D gene: .
V gene: TRBV12-3/TRBV12-4
J gene: TRBJ1-5
CDR3 protein: ASGGISNQPQH

D gene: TRBD2
V gene: TRBV20-1
J gene: TRBJ2-7
CDR3 protein: SASPAKAGGWEQY

D gene: .
V gene: TRBV11-2
J gene: TRBJ1-5
CDR3 protein: ASSLVSTGRKCQPQH

D gene: .
V gene: TRBV6-1
J gene: TRBJ1-5
CDR3 protein: ASSENYRVSSLQPQH

D gene: TRBD1
V gene: TRBV6-5
J gene: TRBJ1-1
CDR3 protein: ASSLTGGYTEAF

D gene: .
V gene: TRBV5-1
J gene: TRBJ2-3
CDR3 protein: ASRASRGPRAGGTDTQY

D gene: .
V gene: TRBV7-2
J gene: TRBJ2-3
CDR3 protein: ASSARGATDTQY

D gene: TRBD1
V gene: TRBV5-6
J gene: TRBJ2-7
CDR3 protein: ASRETGGAYEQY

D gene: TRBD2
V gene: TRBV9
J gene: TRBJ2-5
CDR3 protein: ASSPTAGGQETQY

D gene: TRBD1
V gene: TRBV29-1
J gene: TRBJ1-4
CDR3 protein: SVGGRPGGTNEKLF

D gene: TRBD1
V gene: TRBV2
J gene: TRBJ1-2
CDR3 protein: ASRETGDTYGYT

D gene: .
V gene: TRBV11-2
J gene: TRBJ2-7
CDR3 protein: ASSVITGSYEQY

D gene: .
V gene: TRBV12-3/TRBV12-4
J gene: TRBJ1-2
CDR3 protein: ASSYGGTTYT

D gene: .
V gene: TRBV29-1
J gene: TRBJ2-3
CDR3 protein: SVVGRVVDTQY

D gene: .
V gene: TRBV28
J gene: TRBJ2-7
CDR3 protein: ASSPYNGYSYEQY

D gene: .
V gene: TRBV18
J gene: TRBJ2-3
CDR3 protein: ASSPGGPDTQY

D gene: TRBD1
V gene: TRBV28
J gene: TRBJ2-1
CDR3 protein: ASSVRGQNNEQF